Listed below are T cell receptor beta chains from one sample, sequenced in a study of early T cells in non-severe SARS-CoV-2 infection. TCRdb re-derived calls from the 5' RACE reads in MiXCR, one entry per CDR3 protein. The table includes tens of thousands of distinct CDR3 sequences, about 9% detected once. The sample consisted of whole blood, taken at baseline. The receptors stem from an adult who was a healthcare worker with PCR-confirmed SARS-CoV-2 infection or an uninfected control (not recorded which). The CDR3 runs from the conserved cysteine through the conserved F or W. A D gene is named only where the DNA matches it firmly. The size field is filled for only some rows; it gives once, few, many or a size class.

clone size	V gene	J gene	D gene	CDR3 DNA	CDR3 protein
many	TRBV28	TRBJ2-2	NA	TGTGCCAGCAGTTCCCTACCTGTAGCCGGGGAGCTGTTTTTT	CASSSLPVAGELFF
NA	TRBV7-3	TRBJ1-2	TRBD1	TGTGCCAGCAGCCGTCAGGGGGTCTATGGCTACACCTTC	CASSRQGVYGYTF
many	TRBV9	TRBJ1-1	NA	TGTGCCAGCAGCCCTACGGGCATTGAAGCTTTCTTT	CASSPTGIEAFF
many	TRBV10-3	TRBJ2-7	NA	TGTGCCATCAGTGAGCCCTGGACAGCCTACGAGCAGTACTTC	CAISEPWTAYEQYF
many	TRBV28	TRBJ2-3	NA	TGTGCCAGCAGTTTTTTAGGAGGGGCCGGTGGGGGCAGCACAGATACGCAGTATTTT	CASSFLGGAGGGSTDTQYF
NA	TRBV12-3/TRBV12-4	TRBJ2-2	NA	TGTGCCAGCAGTCTTACCGGACACGTGAACACCGGGGAGCTGTTTTTT	CASSLTGHVNTGELFF
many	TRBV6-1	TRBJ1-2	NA	TGTGCCAGCAGTCCTAAGACGGCGAACTATGGCTACACCTTC	CASSPKTANYGYTF
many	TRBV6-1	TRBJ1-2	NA	TGTGCCAGCAGTACGTTGGACAGAGTCAACTATGGCTACACCTTC	CASSTLDRVNYGYTF
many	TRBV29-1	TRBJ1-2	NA	TGCAGCGTTTTTACAGATGGCTACACCTTC	CSVFTDGYTF
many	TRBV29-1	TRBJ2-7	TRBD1	TGCAGCGTTGCTGGGACAGCCTACGAGCAGTACTTC	CSVAGTAYEQYF
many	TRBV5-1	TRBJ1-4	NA	TGCGCCAGCAGGCGGGCCGGGGGGGCCCCGGAAAAACTGTTTTTT	CASRRAGGAPEKLFF
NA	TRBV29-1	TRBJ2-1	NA	TGCAGCGATGGAACGTACCATGAGCAGTTCTTC	CSDGTYHEQFF
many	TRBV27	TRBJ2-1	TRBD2	TGTGCCAGCAGTACTCGGCGCGCGGGAGGTCTCTCCTACAATGAGCAGTTCTTC	CASSTRRAGGLSYNEQFF
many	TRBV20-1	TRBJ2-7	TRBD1	TGCAGTGCTAGCCCGGGACAGTTGGGGTCCTACGAGCAGTACTTC	CSASPGQLGSYEQYF
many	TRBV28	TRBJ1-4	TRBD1	TGTGCCAGCAGCCTAGACAGGGAATCTGGTGAAAAACTGTTTTTT	CASSLDRESGEKLFF
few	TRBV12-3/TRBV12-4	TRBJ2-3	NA	TGTGCCAGCAACAGGGATACAGATACGCAGTATTTT	CASNRDTDTQYF
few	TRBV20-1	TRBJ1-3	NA	TGCAGTGCTAGGAGTGGACACAGAGGAAACACCATATATTTT	CSARSGHRGNTIYF
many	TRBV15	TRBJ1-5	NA	TGTGCCACCAGCAGAGATTGGCCGACCAATCAGCCCCAGCATTTT	CATSRDWPTNQPQHF
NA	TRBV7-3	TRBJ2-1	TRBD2	TGTGCCAGCAGCTTAACAGTCGGAGGGGCTAGCGGGAATAATGAGCAGTTCTTC	CASSLTVGGASGNNEQFF
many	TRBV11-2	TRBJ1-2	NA	TGTGCCAGCAGCCCGGCTACAGTTACCGGGGATGGCTACACCTTC	CASSPATVTGDGYTF
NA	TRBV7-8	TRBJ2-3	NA	TGTGCCAGCAGCTTAAACCCCAGAACAGATACGCAGTATTTT	CASSLNPRTDTQYF
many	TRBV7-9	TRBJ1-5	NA	TGTGCCAGCAGCTTAGGAAAGGATCAGCCCCAGCATTTT	CASSLGKDQPQHF
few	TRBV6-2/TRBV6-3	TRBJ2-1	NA	TGTGCCTGCTCCGGGACCCGCAATGAGCAGTTCTTC	CACSGTRNEQFF
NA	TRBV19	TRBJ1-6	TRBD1	TGTGCCAGTAGTGTCTCCCGGGACAGGGGGCGAGGATCACCCCTCCACTTT	CASSVSRDRGRGSPLHF
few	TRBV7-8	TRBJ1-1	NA	TGTGCCAGCAGCCAAGGACACGTGAACACTGAAGCTTTCTTT	CASSQGHVNTEAFF
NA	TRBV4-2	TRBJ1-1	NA	TGTGCCAGCAGCCCTTCCTCCTCAGGGTTGAACACTGAAGCTTTCTTT	CASSPSSSGLNTEAFF
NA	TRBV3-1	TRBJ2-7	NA	TGTGCCAGCAGCCAAGTCAGGGACGAGCAGTACTTC	CASSQVRDEQYF
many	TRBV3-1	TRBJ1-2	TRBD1	TGTGCCAGCAGCCCGAGGACAGGGGGCCCTAGTGGCTACACCTTC	CASSPRTGGPSGYTF
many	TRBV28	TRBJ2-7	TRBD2	TGTGCCGGCGGGACTAGCGGAAACGAGCAGTACTTC	CAGGTSGNEQYF
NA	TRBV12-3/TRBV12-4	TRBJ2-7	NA	TGTGCCAGCAGTCCGTCGGGGGGCCCCATCTACGAGCAGTACTTC	CASSPSGGPIYEQYF
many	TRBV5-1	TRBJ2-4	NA	TGCGCCAGCAGCTCTACACTAGCCAAAAACATTCAGTACTTC	CASSSTLAKNIQYF
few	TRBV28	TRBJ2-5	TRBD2	TGTGCCAGCGCCTCCCCCGGGACTAGCGGCAAAGAGACCCAGTACTTC	CASASPGTSGKETQYF
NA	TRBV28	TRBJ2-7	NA	TGTGCCAGCAGTAGAATCTACGAGCAGTACTTC	CASSRIYEQYF
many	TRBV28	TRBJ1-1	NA	TGTGCCAGCAGTTCTTGGGACGCCGTGAACACTGAAGCTTTCTTT	CASSSWDAVNTEAFF
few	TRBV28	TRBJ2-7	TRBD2	TGTGCCAGCAGCCACCCCGGGGGAGGGGTGGCCTACGAGCAGTACTTC	CASSHPGGGVAYEQYF
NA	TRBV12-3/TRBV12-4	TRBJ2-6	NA	TGTGCCAGCAGCCGTCCTGGGGCCAACGTCCTGACTTTC	CASSRPGANVLTF
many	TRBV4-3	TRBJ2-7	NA	TGCGCCAGCAGCCAAGGTCTAGGAGATTCCTACGAGCAGTACTTC	CASSQGLGDSYEQYF
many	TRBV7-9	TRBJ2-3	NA	TGTGCCAGCAGCCTCCTAAGCACAGATACGCAGTATTTT	CASSLLSTDTQYF
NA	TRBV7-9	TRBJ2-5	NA	TGTGCCAGCAGCTTAGTTAAGGCTCAGCGACAAGAGACCCAGTACTTC	CASSLVKAQRQETQYF
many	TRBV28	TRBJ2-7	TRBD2	TGTGCCAGCAGGGGTGAGTCCCTAGCGGAGACATACGAGCAGTACTTC	CASRGESLAETYEQYF
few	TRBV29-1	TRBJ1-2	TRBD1	TGCAGCGTTGCCTCCGGGACAGGGGGCGTCTATGGCTACACCTTC	CSVASGTGGVYGYTF
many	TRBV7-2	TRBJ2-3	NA	TGTGCCAGCAGCCCCCCCGGAGGGGGACACACAGATACGCAGTATTTT	CASSPPGGGHTDTQYF
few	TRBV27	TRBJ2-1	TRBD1	TGTGCCAGCAGTCAATGGGACAGCTACAATGAGCAGTTCTTC	CASSQWDSYNEQFF
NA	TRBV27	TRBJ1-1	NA	TGTGCCAGCAGTTTCAGGACCGGAACTGAAGCTTTCTTT	CASSFRTGTEAFF
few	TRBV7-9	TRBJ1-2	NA	TGTGCCAGCAGCTTCGGTCAGGGACCTCGGGGCTACACCTTC	CASSFGQGPRGYTF
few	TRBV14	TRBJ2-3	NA	TGTGCCAGCAGCTTCACAGGGGTGCGGGACACAGATACGCAGTATTTT	CASSFTGVRDTDTQYF
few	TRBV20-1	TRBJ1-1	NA	TGCAGTGCTAGAGGAACAGGCAGGGGTGACACTGAAGCTTTCTTT	CSARGTGRGDTEAFF
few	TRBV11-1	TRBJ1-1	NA	TGTGCCAGCAGCTTTTCGGGACCGAGGGCCACTGAAGCTTTCTTT	CASSFSGPRATEAFF
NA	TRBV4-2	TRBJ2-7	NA	TGTGCCAGCAGCCAACCCAATTCCTACGAGCAGTACTTC	CASSQPNSYEQYF
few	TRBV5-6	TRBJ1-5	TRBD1	TGTGCCAGCAGCACCTTCGGACAGGCCGGTGTAGGTCAGCCCCAGCATTTT	CASSTFGQAGVGQPQHF
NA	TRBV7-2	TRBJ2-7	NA	TGTGCCAGCAGCTTTCAGGGTGGCCCTTACGAGCAGTACTTC	CASSFQGGPYEQYF
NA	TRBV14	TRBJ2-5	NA	TGTGCCAGCAGCCAAGTATCGCCTGCCCAAGAGACCCAGTACTTC	CASSQVSPAQETQYF